In this sample, the clone carrying this T cell receptor beta chain turned up once. The data were taken from a study of blood T cell repertoires in COVID-19. Profiling relied on immunoSEQ multiplex PCR, and the TCRdb table lists in-frame clones only, not all of them. The data contain roughly 120,000 clones, 80% to 90% of them seen just once; the ten biggest clones take up 25% to 35%. V was pared by 7 bases and J by 6 bases, with 7 bases of the junction left unmatched. CDR3 size: 14 residues. Germline CDR1 reads KGHDR; CDR2 reads SFDVKD. Specimen: peripheral blood. The chain combines TRBV24-1 with TRBJ2-5, with 10 bases identical to TRBD1. The origin of this receptor is a woman in her 70s with acute or convalescent COVID-19. CDR3 sequence: CATREGQGTQTQYF. The CDR3 DNA reads TGTGCCACCAGGGAGGGACAGGGGACGCAGACCCAGTACTTC.